This T cell receptor beta chain was captured in a study of blood T cell repertoires in COVID-19. Looking at the study overall: T cells, B-cell-depleted T cells, or PBMCs supplied cDNA or gDNA.

CDR1 is MNHEY and CDR2 is SVGAGI in the germline V gene. The CDR3 extends over 14 amino acids. Trimming took off 7 bases at V and 2 bases at J, with 14 bases between the two ends. Assay used: immunoSEQ multiplex PCR; TCRdb lists only in-frame clones, some missing. Of some 150,000 clones detected, approximately 80% appear once; the ten largest clones hold over 0.5%. The chain links TRBV6-5 to TRBJ2-5; TRBD1 might be the D (6 bases). Sequencing was carried out using peripheral blood. The TCR comes from a man aged 55 to 70 with acute or convalescent COVID-19. In DNA, the CDR3 is TGTGCCAGCACCCCGAACAGGGTACAAGAGACCCAGTACTTC. Its protein is CASTPNRVQETQYF.